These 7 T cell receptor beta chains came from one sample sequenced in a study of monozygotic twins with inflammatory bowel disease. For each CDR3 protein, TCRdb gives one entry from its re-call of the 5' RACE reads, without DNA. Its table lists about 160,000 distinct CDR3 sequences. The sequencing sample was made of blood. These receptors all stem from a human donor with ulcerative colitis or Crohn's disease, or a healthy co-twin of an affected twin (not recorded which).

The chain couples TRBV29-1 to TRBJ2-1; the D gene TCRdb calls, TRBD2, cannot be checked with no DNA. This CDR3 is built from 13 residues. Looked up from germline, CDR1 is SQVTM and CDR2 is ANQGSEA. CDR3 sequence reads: CSVGLAGYNEQFF.

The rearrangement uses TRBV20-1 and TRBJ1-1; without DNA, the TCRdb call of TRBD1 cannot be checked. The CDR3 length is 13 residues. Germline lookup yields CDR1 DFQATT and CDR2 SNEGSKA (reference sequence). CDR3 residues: CSAPGQGDTEAFF.

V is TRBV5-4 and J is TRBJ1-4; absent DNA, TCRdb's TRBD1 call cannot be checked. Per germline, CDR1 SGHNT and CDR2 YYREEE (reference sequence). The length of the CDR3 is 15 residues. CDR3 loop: CASSPGATTNEKLFF.

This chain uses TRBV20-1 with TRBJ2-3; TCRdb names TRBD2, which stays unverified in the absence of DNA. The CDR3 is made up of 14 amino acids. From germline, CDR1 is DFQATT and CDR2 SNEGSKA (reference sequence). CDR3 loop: CSATKWEVTDTQYF.

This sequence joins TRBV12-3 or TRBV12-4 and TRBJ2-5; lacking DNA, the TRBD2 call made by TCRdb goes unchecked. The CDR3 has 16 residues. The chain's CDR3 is CASSLTEGTEQETQYF.

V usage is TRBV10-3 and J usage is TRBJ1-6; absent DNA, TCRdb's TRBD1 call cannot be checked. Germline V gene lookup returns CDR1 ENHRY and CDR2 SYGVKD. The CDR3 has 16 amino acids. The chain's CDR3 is CAISASLDIYNSPLHF.

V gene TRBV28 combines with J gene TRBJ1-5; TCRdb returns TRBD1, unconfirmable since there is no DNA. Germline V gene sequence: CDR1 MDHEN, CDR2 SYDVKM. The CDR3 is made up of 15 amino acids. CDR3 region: CASTDTGFRNQPQHF.